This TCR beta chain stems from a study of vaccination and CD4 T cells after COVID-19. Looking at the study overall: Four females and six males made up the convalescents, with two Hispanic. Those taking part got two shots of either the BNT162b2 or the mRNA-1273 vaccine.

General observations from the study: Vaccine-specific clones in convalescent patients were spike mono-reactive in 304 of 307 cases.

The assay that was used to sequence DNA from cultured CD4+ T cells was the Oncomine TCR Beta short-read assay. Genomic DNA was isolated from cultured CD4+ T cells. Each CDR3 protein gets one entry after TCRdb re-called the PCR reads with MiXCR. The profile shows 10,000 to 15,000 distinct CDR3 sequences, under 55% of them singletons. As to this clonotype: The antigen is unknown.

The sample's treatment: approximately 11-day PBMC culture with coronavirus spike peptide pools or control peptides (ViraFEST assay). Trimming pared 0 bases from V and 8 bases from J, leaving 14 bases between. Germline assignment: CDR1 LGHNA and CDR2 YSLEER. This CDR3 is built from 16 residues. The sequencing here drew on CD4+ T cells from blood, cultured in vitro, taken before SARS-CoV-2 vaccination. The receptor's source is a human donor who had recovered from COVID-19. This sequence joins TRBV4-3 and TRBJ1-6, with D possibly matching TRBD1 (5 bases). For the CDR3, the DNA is TGCGCCAGCAGCCAAGATTGGGGGGGATGGGATTCACCCCTCCACTTT. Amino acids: CASSQDWGGWDSPLHF.